This TCR beta chain was sequenced for a study of cytomegalovirus exposure and HLA in healthy donors. The PCR made use of 60 Vbeta and 13 Jbeta primers. Profiled with immunoSEQ multiplex PCR; TCRdb holds only in-frame clones, not every one. The sample carries roughly 170,000 clones, about 73% recorded once. Germline lookup yields CDR1 LNHDA and CDR2 SQIVND (reference sequence). This CDR3 spans 17 amino acids. Unmatched junction bases numbered 8, after V lost 7 bases and J lost 1 base. Regarding this clone: Its antigen is unidentified.

Overall study findings and caveats: Published work reported that the classifier diagnosed cytomegalovirus status with high specificity and sensitivity. CMV serostatus was the only recorded immune exposure for donors.

Each donor was healthy, and each was a bone marrow donor. The rearrangement joins TRBV19 to TRBJ2-2, with 11 bases fitting TRBD2. The sequence derives from a woman aged 45-59 years in good health and CMV-seropositive. The sequenced sample was PBMCs. CDR3 nucleotides: TGTGCCAGTAAAGCTAGCGGGGGGTTAAAGAACACCGGGGAGCTGTTTTTT. Residues: CASKASGGLKNTGELFF.